One and the same sample provided the 27 T cell receptor beta chains below, sequenced in a study of vaccination and CD4 T cells after COVID-19. The Oncomine TCR Beta short-read assay was applied to DNA of cultured CD4+ T cells. TCRdb independently ran MiXCR on the PCR reads; one entry per CDR3 protein. The sample comprises more than 6,000 distinct CDR3 sequences, about 70% of which are singletons, and 20% rests with the top ten. These receptors lack a known antigen. Treatment noted: roughly 10-day PBMC culture with coronavirus spike peptide pools or control peptides (ViraFEST assay). Sequencing used cultured CD4+ T cells from blood, obtained after SARS-CoV-2 vaccination. These receptors were obtained from a human donor with COVID-19.

This chain links TRBV20-1 with TRBJ2-2; D remains ambiguous. Trimming shortened V by 0 bases and J by 1 base, and 9 bases separated the two germline ends. CDR3 length: 15 amino acids. CDR1 and CDR2 from the germline V gene are DFQATT and SNEGSKA (reference sequence). The CDR3 DNA is TGCAGTGCTAGAGATCGCAGGATGAACACCGGGGAGCTGTTTTTT. Translation: CSARDRRMNTGELFF.

This rearrangement joins TRBV11-2 to TRBJ2-1; D possibly matches TRBD1 or TRBD2 (6 bases each). Germline assignment: CDR1 SGHAT and CDR2 FQNNGV. V lost 5 bases to trimming and J lost 2 bases, with 16 bases between them. The CDR3 covers 16 residues. In DNA form, the CDR3 reads TGTGCCAGCAGCGCCACAGTAGGGGGGACCTACAATGAGCAGTTCTTC. As protein: CASSATVGGTYNEQFF.

V and J are TRBV27 and TRBJ2-7; 7 bases agree with TRBD2. Germline V gene data show CDR1 as MNHEY and CDR2 as SMNVEV (reference sequence). This CDR3 comprises 15 residues. The ends lost 7 bases at V and 4 bases at J; junction bases unmatched: 13. The CDR3 sequence: CASNYRAGVEYEQYF. Here the CDR3 DNA reads TGTGCCAGCAATTACCGGGCGGGGGTGGAGTACGAGCAGTACTTC.

The chain recombines TRBV5-1 with TRBJ2-1, with D perhaps TRBD1 or TRBD2 (6 bases each). There are 14 residues in the CDR3. The ends were cut back, 2 bases at V and 9 bases at J, with 15 bases in the middle. Germline V lookup: CDR1 SGHRS, CDR2 YFSETQ. CDR3 loop: CASSLGRGESEQFF. DNA for the CDR3: TGCGCCAGCAGCTTAGGTAGGGGGGAGAGTGAGCAGTTCTTC.

The gene calls are TRBV5-1 and TRBJ2-3; TRBD2 matches 8 bases. Germline V gives CDR1 SGHRS, CDR2 YFSETQ. The CDR3 runs 15 residues. Germline trimming cut 1 base from V and 2 bases from J; bases unmatched to any gene: 3. CDR3 sequence reads: CASSLSGGPTDTQYF. The CDR3 coding sequence is TGCGCCAGCAGCTTGAGCGGGGGTCCCACAGATACGCAGTATTTT.

The count of this clonotype is one. The rearrangement joins TRBV6-1 to TRBJ1-1; the match to TRBD1 covers 7 bases. CDR1 is MNHNS and CDR2 is SASEGT in the germline V gene. V dropped 6 bases and J dropped 1; count of bases not matched to a gene: 2. This CDR3 region has 13 residues. The CDR3 reads CASRGDRNTEAFF. CDR3 in DNA: TGTGCCAGCAGGGGGGACAGGAACACTGAAGCTTTCTTT.

This clonotype is labeled as medium-sized (0.01 to 0.1%). The rearrangement links TRBV20-1 to TRBJ1-4; 9 bases are a match to TRBD1. The V gene end was trimmed by 4 bases and the J gene end by 5 bases; junction bases not matched to a gene: 8. The CDR3 is 15 amino acids. Germline loops: CDR1 DFQATT, CDR2 SNEGSKA (reference sequence). The CDR3 nucleotides are TGCAGTGCTACCCCAGGGACAGGGTGGAATGAAAAACTGTTTTTT. Protein: CSATPGTGWNEKLFF.

This clonotype was recorded a few times. The chain carries TRBV20-1 and TRBJ1-1; unclear D gene. Germline CDR1 reads DFQATT; CDR2 reads SNEGSKA (reference sequence). The CDR3 runs 14 residues. V was trimmed by 5 bases and J by 0 bases, leaving 13 bases between them. CDR3 loop: CSAALNVLNTEAFF. CDR3 coding DNA: TGCAGTGCTGCTCTTAATGTACTGAACACTGAAGCTTTCTTT.

The DNA of the CDR3 is TGTGCCAGCAGTGAAGCCGGGGGAATGAACACTGAAGCTTTCTTT. This translates into CASSEAGGMNTEAFF. This rearrangement joins TRBV2 to TRBJ1-1, with D possibly matching TRBD1 (5 bases). Germline values: CDR1 SNHLY, CDR2 FYNNEI. With 0 bases removed from V and 0 bases from J, the gap between germline ends came to 8 bases. The CDR3 contains 15 residues.

This clonotype appeared a few times. The chain couples TRBV6-2 or TRBV6-3 to TRBJ2-1; D not resolved. V was pared by 4 bases and J by 2 bases, with 15 bases between. Germline V gene lookup returns CDR1 MNHEY and CDR2 SVGEGT. This CDR3 contains 16 residues. The CDR3 DNA follows: TGTGCCAGCAGTTTGGAGTTATGGTCCCCCTACAATGAGCAGTTCTTC. Protein sequence: CASSLELWSPYNEQFF.

The CDR3 is CASSLGSVGYTF. CDR3 nucleotide sequence: TGTGCCAGCAGTTTGGGGTCTGTTGGCTACACCTTC. The chain links TRBV28 to TRBJ1-2; D is undetermined. V dropped 3 bases and J dropped 7 bases, with 9 bases sitting between them. There are 12 residues in the CDR3. Germline V lookup: CDR1 MDHEN, CDR2 SYDVKM.

The chain couples TRBV5-6 to TRBJ2-5, with 10 bases fitting TRBD2. The V gene end was trimmed by 3 bases and the J gene end by 3 bases; junction bases not matched to a gene: 5. The CDR3 consists of 15 residues. CDR1 is SGHDT, CDR2 YYEEEE, per germline. CDR3 coding DNA: TGTGCCAGCAGCTCGTTTAGCGGGGGGAAAGAGACCCAGTACTTC. Its protein product is CASSSFSGGKETQYF.

The rearrangement uses TRBV5-6 and TRBJ1-1; 8 bases align to TRBD1. This CDR3 spans 14 amino acids. Trimming at V came to 8 bases and at J to 8 bases, leaving 14 bases not matched to a gene. Germline CDR1 SGHDT, CDR2 YYEEEE. The CDR3 DNA sequence: TGTGCCAGTGCCGATCCCAGGGGGCGAGGAGAAGCTTTCTTT. It yields the protein CASADPRGRGEAFF.

The chain uses TRBV10-3 and TRBJ2-1, with D possibly TRBD1 on 6 matching bases. CDR1 and CDR2 (germline): ENHRY, SYGVKD. The CDR3 is 15 amino acids. Trimming stripped 6 bases from V and 8 bases from J, with 20 bases between. The CDR3 DNA is TGTGCCATCAGCCCTCTCAAAGGGGGTGGGGATGAGCAGTTCTTC. This codes for CAISPLKGGGDEQFF.

For the CDR3, the DNA is TGTGCCAGCAGTTTATGGGCAGAGAATTCACCCCTCCACTTT. As protein: CASSLWAENSPLHF. The chain links TRBV27 to TRBJ1-6; D unclear. This CDR3 region has 14 residues. The V and J ends lost 1 base and 7 bases respectively, with 8 bases between them. CDR1 MNHEY and CDR2 SMNVEV come from the germline V gene (reference sequence).

This clonotype has only a few counts. The chain has TRBV7-2 and TRBJ1-2; TRBD1 aligns across 9 bases. Losses at the gene ends were 6 bases for V and 3 bases for J; bases not matched to a gene: 5. Germline assignment: CDR1 SGHTA and CDR2 FQGNSA. This CDR3 comprises 14 residues. CDR3 loop: CASRRDRADYGYTF. The CDR3 DNA reads TGTGCCAGCAGGCGGGACAGGGCGGACTATGGCTACACCTTC.

The chain recombines TRBV12-3 or TRBV12-4 with TRBJ1-5; 8 bases are shared with TRBD1. V lost 6 bases to trimming and J lost 11 bases; unmatched junction nucleotides: 12. The CDR3 is 14 amino acids. The CDR3 is CASSWTGTGLAQHF. DNA for the CDR3: TGTGCCAGCAGCTGGACAGGGACGGGTTTGGCCCAGCATTTT.

With respect to this clonotype: The junction does not match germline at one end; this may be a read error. The CDR3 DNA reads as TGCAGTGCTAGGGGACAGGGGAACTGTGGCTACACCTTC. Residues: CSARGQGNCGYTF. V is TRBV20-1 and J is TRBJ1-2, with 10 bases that match TRBD1. The CDR3 is made up of 13 amino acids. In germline, CDR1 is DFQATT, CDR2 SNEGSKA (reference sequence).

This sequence joins TRBV2 and TRBJ2-5, with D possibly TRBD1 on 5 matching bases. Germline V gives CDR1 SNHLY, CDR2 FYNNEI. The CDR3 runs to 14 residues. Trimming took off 5 bases at V and 4 bases at J, with 14 bases between the two ends. Here the CDR3 reads CASSPQGVSETQYF. CDR3 in DNA: TGTGCCAGCAGTCCACAAGGGGTGTCAGAGACCCAGTACTTC.

The chain has TRBV20-1 and TRBJ2-7; D gene uncertain. This CDR3 spans 11 amino acids. CDR1 is DFQATT, CDR2 SNEGSKA, per germline (reference sequence). With 7 bases removed from V and 3 bases from J, the gap between germline ends came to 10 bases. Here the CDR3 DNA reads TGCAGTGTGGAGAGAGTCTACGAGCAGTACTTC. Amino acids: CSVERVYEQYF.

J is TRBJ2-5 and V is TRBV6-2 or TRBV6-3, with TRBD1 identical over 10 bases. Germline lookup yields CDR1 MNHEY and CDR2 SVGEGT. V lost 7 bases, J lost 3 bases, and 8 bases stayed unmatched. This CDR3 has 15 residues. CDR3 sequence reads: CASKTPTGGKETQYF. The DNA of the CDR3 is TGTGCCAGCAAGACACCGACAGGGGGCAAAGAGACCCAGTACTTC.

By share, this clonotype ranks as large (0.1 to 1%). The V call is TRBV6-4, the J call TRBJ2-2, with D perhaps matching TRBD1 or TRBD2 (5 bases each). The CDR3 contains 16 residues. Trimming removed 2 bases at V and 0 bases at J, with 10 bases between. From germline, CDR1 is MRHNA and CDR2 SNTAGT. The CDR3 region has the DNA TGTGCCAGCAGTGACCGGGGACCTCCGAACACCGGGGAGCTGTTTTTT. Translating gives CASSDRGPPNTGELFF.

The rearrangement uses TRBV19 and TRBJ1-1; the D gene is possibly TRBD1 (5 bases). The CDR3 spans 13 residues. Germline values: CDR1 LNHDA, CDR2 SQIVND (reference sequence). V was pared by 5 bases and J by 3 bases, with 10 bases between. In DNA form, the CDR3 reads TGTGCCAGTAGTTCCAGAGGGGACACTGAAGCTTTCTTT. It yields the protein CASSSRGDTEAFF.

This chain joins TRBV6-1 and TRBJ1-6, with 9 bases identical to TRBD1. CDR1 is MNHNS and CDR2 is SASEGT in the germline V gene. CDR3 length: 16 amino acids. Losses at the gene ends were 5 bases for V and 9 bases for J; bases not matched to a gene: 11. This CDR3 reads CASSPTGGVSGSPLHF. Here the CDR3 DNA reads TGTGCCAGCAGTCCAACAGGGGGCGTATCGGGTTCACCCCTCCACTTT.

The J gene is TRBJ2-5, the V gene TRBV12-1; the D call of TRBD1 is as the table states it, not checked on the DNA. TRBV12-1 counts as a pseudogene. The CDR3 length is 13 residues. Written as DNA, the CDR3 is TGTGCCAGCAGCTCCCGGGGGCAAGAGACCCAGTACTTC. This encodes CASSSRGQETQYF.

The gene calls are TRBV20-1 and TRBJ1-1, with TRBD1 matching 7 bases. The CDR3 consists of 12 residues. V shed 8 bases and J 4 bases; nucleotides not matched to a gene: 7. Germline loops: CDR1 DFQATT, CDR2 SNEGSKA (reference sequence). The CDR3 sequence: CSTKQGTTEAFF. The DNA for the CDR3 is TGCAGTACTAAACAGGGGACCACTGAAGCTTTCTTT.

This clonotype was seen only a few times. This rearrangement joins TRBV6-1 to TRBJ1-1; a weak D match, TRBD1 (6 bases). The germline V gene encodes CDR1 MNHNS and CDR2 SASEGT. CDR3 length: 14 amino acids. Trimming shortened V by 6 bases and J by 1 base, and 12 bases separated the two germline ends. The CDR3 region has the DNA TGTGCCAGCAGCCAAAGGACAGCGAACACTGAAGCTTTCTTT. Its protein product is CASSQRTANTEAFF.